The 4 T cell receptor beta chains reported below all come from one sample, sequenced in a study of read filtering for tumor transcriptome and immune sequencing. The library was built from roughly 400 ng RNA with molecular barcoded adaptors for alpha/delta and beta/gamma chains. TCRdb re-derived calls from the reads in MiXCR, one entry per CDR3 protein. The sample records 60,000 to 80,000 distinct CDR3 sequences, more than 11% being singletons. The sample was a population of CD138-negative cells sorted from bone marrow. These receptors originate from a donor aged 40 or older with multiple myeloma.

With regard to this clonotype: It may be a read error: a sequence one base away is much more abundant. This chain joins TRBV5-1 and TRBJ2-2; no clear D gene. V was cut by 1 base and J by 5 bases, with 12 bases left in between. The CDR3 is made up of 15 amino acids. Per germline, CDR1 SGHRS and CDR2 YFSETQ. Here the CDR3 reads CASSLKGPPTGELFF. In DNA, the CDR3 is TGCGCCAGCAGCTTGAAAGGGCCCCCAACCGGGGAGCTGTTTTTT.

This clonotype came up a few times. A much more abundant neighbour one base away suggests this may be a read error. V gene TRBV20-1 combines with J gene TRBJ2-1; 8 nucleotides match TRBD2. CDR3 length equals 16 residues. CDR1 is DFQATT, CDR2 SNEGSKA, per germline (reference sequence). CDR3 in DNA: TGCAGTGCTAGCATCCCCAGCGGGAGATCCTACAATGAGCCGTTCTTC. Protein sequence: CSASIPSGRSYNEPFF.

This clonotype has at least ten counts. The rearrangement links TRBV7-9 to TRBJ2-7; 8 nucleotides align to TRBD2. The CDR3 loop spans 15 amino acids. CDR1 is SEHNR, CDR2 FQNEAQ, per germline (reference sequence). With 7 bases clipped from V and 0 bases from J, the junction kept 8 bases outside the gene matches. The CDR3 reads CASTPFSGTSYEQYF. CDR3 sequence (DNA): TGTGCCAGCACCCCCTTTAGCGGGACCTCCTACGAGCAGTACTTC.

The gene calls are TRBV5-1 and TRBJ2-7; 7 bases match TRBD2. V dropped 3 bases and J dropped 0; count of bases not matched to a gene: 9. The CDR3 extends over 16 amino acids. CDR1 is SGHRS and CDR2 is YFSETQ in the germline V gene. In nucleotides, the CDR3 is TGCGCCAGCAGCTGGACCCCTAGCGGCAGCTCCTACGAGCAGTACTTC. Amino acid sequence: CASSWTPSGSSYEQYF.